This TCR beta chain was captured by sequencing in a study of chemoradiotherapy in HPV16-positive cancers. Study conclusions and caveats: Only a couple of HPV16-positive patients supplied the functional HPV-specificity definition. Non-HPV-specific T cells did not expand in tumors during treatment, whereas candidate HPV-specific clones and E7-related motifs did. In HPV16-positive patients, HPV-responsive T-cell expansion tracked better recurrence-free survival.

Repertoires were sampled repeatedly during chemoradiotherapy. To note about this clone: Its antigen is unidentified.

This CDR3 comprises 14 residues. Looked up from germline, CDR1 is LNHDA and CDR2 is SQIVND (reference sequence). The V segment lost 3 bases and the J segment 5 bases; nucleotides outside the gene matches: 5. Assay used: immunoSEQ multiplex PCR; TCRdb lists only in-frame clones, some missing. Counted here are several thousand clones, around 96% occurring once; the ten biggest clones make up 3% to 3.5%. The chain links TRBV19 to TRBJ2-5, with 8 bases matching TRBD2. The clonotype was recovered from a human donor with HPV-associated anogenital cancer. Source: tumor tissue, taken from a patient who underwent chemoradiotherapy. CDR3 protein: CASSISGGRETQYF. CDR3 DNA: TGTGCCAGTAGTATCTCCGGCGGGAGGGAGACCCAGTACTTC.